This T cell receptor beta chain was documented in a study of T cells in Graves' hyperthyroidism and ophthalmopathy. Across the whole study: Any treatment followed the collection of peripheral blood at initial diagnosis.

Trimming removed 1 base at V and 6 bases at J, with 14 bases between. The CDR3 runs 15 residues. Broader study findings: In the blood, most expanded thyroid clonotypes above 0.001 appeared as well.

Patients aged 18 to 65 had newly diagnosed hyperthyroidism lasting under 2 months. Template material for amplifying TCR beta CDR3 regions consisted of RNA transcripts. The HTBI primer set was used in a first-round RT-PCR of the TCR CDR3. TCRdb re-analysed the multiplex PCR reads in MiXCR, keeping a single row per CDR3 protein. This sample has about 720,000 distinct CDR3 sequences, with 16% found just once. This clonotype has ten or more counts. The target antigen is unknown. The genes are TRBV12-3 or TRBV12-4 and TRBJ2-3, with D hard to call. The sequence was obtained from a man aged 18 to 29 with Graves' hyperthyroidism. Input material: blood. The CDR3 DNA sequence: TGTGCCAGCAGTTTAGGAATTTCCCACGGGGATACGCAGTATTTT. Amino acid sequence: CASSLGISHGDTQYF.